A selection of T cell receptor beta chains follows, all from one sample in a study of post-analysis software for immune sequencing data. TCRdb re-called the PCR reads with MiXCR, one entry per CDR3 protein. Among 750,000 to 950,000 distinct CDR3 sequences listed, 46% were seen once. Material for sequencing was blood. The receptors were sampled from a girl aged 10-17 years with multiple sclerosis. CDR3s include the opening cysteine and the closing phenylalanine or tryptophan. A D gene is named only where the DNA matches it firmly. Part of the rows lack a size; the others show once, few, many or a class for expanded clones.

abundance	d_gene	v_gene	j_gene	CDR3nt	CDR3aa
NA	TRBD1	TRBV5-1	TRBJ1-4	TGCGCCAGCAGCTCACCGACAGGGGAGGGGGCAACTAATGAAAAACTGTTTTTT	CASSSPTGEGATNEKLFF
NA	NA	TRBV4-3	TRBJ2-3	TGCACCAGCAGCCAAGGTACAACGAAAGATACGCAGTATTTT	CTSSQGTTKDTQYF
NA	NA	TRBV4-2	TRBJ2-1	TGTGCCAGCAGCCCGGAGAGGGAGAGGTCCTACAATGAGCAGTTCTTC	CASSPERERSYNEQFF
NA	NA	TRBV7-2	TRBJ2-7	TGTGCCAGCAGCTTAGCGGGGGGATACAACGAGCAGTACTTC	CASSLAGGYNEQYF
few	TRBD1	TRBV24-1	TRBJ2-7	TGTGCCACCAGTGCCCAGGGACAGGGGGTCCACGAGCAGTACTTC	CATSAQGQGVHEQYF
NA	TRBD2	TRBV12-3/TRBV12-4	TRBJ2-7	TGTGCCAGCAGTTTACGGCTAGCGGAAGTGGGGAACGAGCAGTACTTC	CASSLRLAEVGNEQYF
NA	NA	TRBV7-3	TRBJ1-2	TGTGCCAGCACTCCAGGGCCGGGCAACTATGGCTACACCTTC	CASTPGPGNYGYTF
NA	TRBD2	TRBV7-2	TRBJ2-1	TGTGCCAGCATCCTCACGAGGACTAGCGGGCGGTATGAGCAGTTCTTC	CASILTRTSGRYEQFF
NA	TRBD1	TRBV20-1	TRBJ1-1	TGCAGTGCTCCCGGACAGGGGTTCATGAACACTGAAGCTTTCTTT	CSAPGQGFMNTEAFF
NA	NA	TRBV9	TRBJ2-3	TGTGCCAGCAGCGTAGATCTAGGGTCCGATACGCAGTATTTT	CASSVDLGSDTQYF
NA	NA	TRBV11-2	TRBJ1-1	TGTGCCAGCAGCTTAGATCTCCATGTTGAAGCTTTCTTT	CASSLDLHVEAFF
NA	NA	TRBV12-3/TRBV12-4	TRBJ1-5	TGTGCCAGCGCGCAGGCAGGGAGTCAGCCCCAGCATTTT	CASAQAGSQPQHF
NA	TRBD2	TRBV11-2	TRBJ2-3	TGTGCCAGCAGCTTAGCGGTTAGCGGGAGTTTACCAGATACGCAGTATTTT	CASSLAVSGSLPDTQYF
NA	NA	TRBV24-1	TRBJ2-1	TGTGCCACCAGTGATTCGTGGGCTGATGAGCAGTTCTTC	CATSDSWADEQFF
NA	TRBD2	TRBV20-1	TRBJ2-7	TGCAGTGCTAGGGTTAGCGGGAGGGACTACGAGCAGTACTTC	CSARVSGRDYEQYF
few	NA	TRBV24-1	TRBJ1-2	TGTGCCACCAGTGATGGCAGGGACTATGGCTACACCTTC	CATSDGRDYGYTF
once	TRBD2	TRBV5-1	TRBJ2-1	TGCGCCAGCAGCTCTTCTAGCGGGAGGGCCAATGAGCAGTTCTTC	CASSSSSGRANEQFF
few	NA	TRBV12-3/TRBV12-4	TRBJ1-5	TGTGCCAGCAGTTCCGGGGGCGGAATTAGCAATCAGCCCCAGCATTTT	CASSSGGGISNQPQHF
few	NA	TRBV12-3/TRBV12-4	TRBJ2-1	TGTGCCAGCAGTTTCGACACCTACAATGAGCAGTTCTTC	CASSFDTYNEQFF
few	TRBD1	TRBV20-1	TRBJ2-7	TGCAGTGCTAGAGATCGAGACAGGGGGCACAACGAGCAGTACTTC	CSARDRDRGHNEQYF
NA	NA	TRBV15	TRBJ1-2	TGTGCCACCAGCAGGGATAAAGCTGATGGCTACACCTTC	CATSRDKADGYTF
NA	TRBD1	TRBV20-1	TRBJ2-5	TGCAGTGCTAGAGGGGCAGGGGGCATGGAGACCCAGTACTTC	CSARGAGGMETQYF
NA	NA	TRBV5-1	TRBJ1-5	TGCGCCAGCAGCTTGGAACAAGGTGGCGCGGGGAAGCATTTT	CASSLEQGGAGKHF
NA	NA	TRBV2	TRBJ1-1	TGTGCCAGCAGTGAAGTAGGCCCCTACACTGAAGCTTTCTTT	CASSEVGPYTEAFF
NA	NA	TRBV20-1	TRBJ2-5	TGCAGTGCTAGACTTAGGCTACAAGAGACCCAGTACTTC	CSARLRLQETQYF
NA	TRBD2	TRBV20-1	TRBJ2-1	TGCAGTGCTGACCCCCCACTAGCGGGAGGGGCGAATGAGCAGTTCTTC	CSADPPLAGGANEQFF
NA	NA	TRBV11-2	TRBJ2-3	TGTGCCAGCAGCTTTCTGGGACTGCGGCGCACAGATACGCAGTATTTT	CASSFLGLRRTDTQYF
few	NA	TRBV29-1	TRBJ2-1	TGCAGCGTCGCCCCCGCGATAGGATCGGATGAGCAGTTCTTC	CSVAPAIGSDEQFF
NA	TRBD1	TRBV29-1	TRBJ1-3	TGCAGCGCTAAGGACAGGGCTGGAAACACCATATATTTT	CSAKDRAGNTIYF
NA	NA	TRBV24-1	TRBJ2-3	TGTGCCACCAGTGAGATAGCGGCTAGCACAGATACGCAGTATTTT	CATSEIAASTDTQYF
NA	TRBD2	TRBV20-1	TRBJ2-7	TGCAGTGCTAGAGATCTCTCCGGGGGGTACGAGCAGTACTTC	CSARDLSGGYEQYF
NA	NA	TRBV12-3/TRBV12-4	TRBJ2-3	TGTGCCAGCAGTTTAGGGTTAAGGATTCGCACAGATACGCAGTATTTT	CASSLGLRIRTDTQYF
NA	TRBD2	TRBV6-2/TRBV6-3	TRBJ2-5	TGTGCCAGCAGTCGCACCCTCACCTCATCAGCGGGGGAAGAGACCCAGTACTTC	CASSRTLTSSAGEETQYF
NA	NA	TRBV5-4	TRBJ2-1	TGTGCCAGCAGCTTGGCCGGGAGCGGCTACAATGAGCAGTTCTTC	CASSLAGSGYNEQFF
few	TRBD1	TRBV7-6	TRBJ2-3	TGTGCCAGCAGCGGCCGACAGGGGATCATGGATACGCAGTATTTT	CASSGRQGIMDTQYF
few	TRBD1	TRBV7-2	TRBJ2-7	TGTGCCAGCAGCTTTAACCGGGACAGGGGGTCCTACGAGCAGTACTTC	CASSFNRDRGSYEQYF
NA	NA	TRBV27	TRBJ1-2	TGTGCCAGCAGAACCTACACCGCCGGCGTGGAGGGCTACACCTTC	CASRTYTAGVEGYTF
NA	TRBD1	TRBV3-1	TRBJ1-2	TGTGCCAGCAGCCAACTTAGGGACAGGGACGTCTATGGCTACACCTTC	CASSQLRDRDVYGYTF
NA	TRBD1	TRBV20-1	TRBJ2-1	TGCAGTGCTAGCGGACAGGGGAGCTCCTACAATGAGCAGTTCTTC	CSASGQGSSYNEQFF
NA	NA	TRBV4-3	TRBJ1-5	TGCGCCAGCAGCCAAGAGGCGGGGGATCGGCAGCCCCAGCATTTT	CASSQEAGDRQPQHF
NA	TRBD1	TRBV12-3/TRBV12-4	TRBJ2-5	TGTGCCAGCAGTTCACCGGGACAGGGGGCGATCAGGGAGACCCAGTACTTC	CASSSPGQGAIRETQYF
NA	NA	TRBV20-1	TRBJ1-2	TGCAGTGGGACACAGCGTCTGCCGGTTGATGGCTACACCTTC	CSGTQRLPVDGYTF
few	NA	TRBV5-1	TRBJ2-5	TGCGCCAGCCGACCTAGCGAGGGAGAGACCCAGTACTTC	CASRPSEGETQYF
NA	NA	TRBV6-6	TRBJ1-5	TGTGCCAGCAGTCCCGGGAAAAATCAGCCCCAGCATTTT	CASSPGKNQPQHF
NA	NA	TRBV5-1	TRBJ2-2	TGCGCCAGCACCCGTACCGGTGAGAACACCGGGGAGCTGTTTTTT	CASTRTGENTGELFF
NA	NA	TRBV27	TRBJ2-3	TGTGCCAGCAGTTTAAGGCGCGGGGGCAAAACAGATACGCAGTATTTT	CASSLRRGGKTDTQYF
NA	TRBD2	TRBV29-1	TRBJ2-7	TGCAGCGTTCGGGAGGGAGGCGAGCAGTACTTC	CSVREGGEQYF
NA	TRBD1	TRBV20-1	TRBJ1-2	TGCAGTGCTAGAGTTAGGACAGGGGACTATGGCTACACCTTC	CSARVRTGDYGYTF
few	NA	TRBV20-1	TRBJ2-5	TGCAGTGCCGATGGAAGTTCCAGCGGAGAGTACCAAGAGACCCAGTACTTC	CSADGSSSGEYQETQYF
NA	TRBD2	TRBV20-1	TRBJ2-1	TGCAGTGCCCAAAAAGCTAGCGGGTACAATGAGCAGTTCTTC	CSAQKASGYNEQFF
NA	NA	TRBV7-6	TRBJ2-1	TGTGCCAGCAGCTCACGGGGGACGGCTACCTACAATGAGCAGTTCTTC	CASSSRGTATYNEQFF
few	TRBD1	TRBV7-6	TRBJ1-1	TGTGCCAGCAGCTTAGTCACAGGGGCCCAGAACACTGAAGCTTTCTTT	CASSLVTGAQNTEAFF
few	NA	TRBV2	TRBJ2-7	TGTGCCAGCAGGGAACAGGGACTGCGCTCCTACGAGCAGTACTTC	CASREQGLRSYEQYF
few	NA	TRBV4-3	TRBJ2-7	TGCGCCAGCAGCCAAGATTTAAGCAGGGGTTCCTCCTACGAGCAGTACTTC	CASSQDLSRGSSYEQYF
NA	NA	TRBV5-1	TRBJ1-4	TGCGCCAGCAGCGCCACTTTACTGAATGAAAAACTGTTTTTT	CASSATLLNEKLFF
NA	NA	TRBV5-4	TRBJ1-1	TGTGCCAGCAGCCGCGAAACAGGGATGGTTGCTGAAGCTTTCTTT	CASSRETGMVAEAFF
NA	TRBD1	TRBV24-1	TRBJ1-2	TGTGCCACCAGTGATCCCGGGACAGCCTATGGCTACACCTTC	CATSDPGTAYGYTF
few	NA	TRBV7-2	TRBJ2-3	TGTGCCAGCAGCTTAGCACACCGGGGATTCACAGATACGCAGTATTTT	CASSLAHRGFTDTQYF
NA	NA	TRBV11-3	TRBJ2-5	TGTGCCAGCAGCTTAGATGCGACATACCAAGAGACCCAGTACTTC	CASSLDATYQETQYF
NA	NA	TRBV20-1	TRBJ2-3	TGCAGTGCTAGCCGTAGCGGTAGCACAGATACGCAGTATTTT	CSASRSGSTDTQYF